These T cell receptor beta chains were read from a single sample in a study of blood T cell repertoires in COVID-19. Profiled with immunoSEQ multiplex PCR; TCRdb holds only in-frame clones, not every one. The sample yields 130,000 or so clones, roughly four fifths seen once. Source material: peripheral blood. These receptors were taken from a woman in her sixties or seventies with acute or convalescent COVID-19. Both conserved end residues are part of each CDR3. Fields, in order: clone size, J gene, V gene, D gene, CDR3 DNA, CDR3 protein. The D gene is left open where the match is weak. Clone sizes are given selectively: once, few, many, or a class where the clone is expanded.

few | TRBJ1-4 | TRBV5-1 | NA | TGCGCCAGCAGCTTGAATGGCGGTAATGAAAAACTGTTTTTT | CASSLNGGNEKLFF
once | TRBJ2-3 | TRBV6-1 | NA | TGTGCCAGCAGTGAAGCGCGGGATACGCAGTATTTT | CASSEARDTQYF
NA | TRBJ2-1 | TRBV7-3 | TRBD1 | TGTGCCAGCAGCACAGGGGCGGGCTACAATGAGCAGTTCTTC | CASSTGAGYNEQFF
NA | TRBJ1-5 | TRBV29-1 | NA | TGCAGCGTGGGCACAGACAATCAGCCCCAGCATTTT | CSVGTDNQPQHF
NA | TRBJ1-1 | TRBV7-2 | NA | TGTGCCAGCAGCTTGAGACAGGCGACCTACACTGAAGCTTTCTTT | CASSLRQATYTEAFF
NA | TRBJ2-1 | TRBV14 | TRBD2 | TGTGCCAGCAGAGGTGGGGGGGCCTACAATGAGCAGTTCTTC | CASRGGGAYNEQFF
once | TRBJ2-1 | TRBV11-1 | TRBD2 | TGTGCCAGCAGCTTAGGGCACAGCGGGGGGCAGTTCTTC | CASSLGHSGGQFF
NA | TRBJ1-1 | TRBV5-5 | TRBD1 | TGTGCCAGCAGCTTACAGGGGGACACTGAAGCTTTCTTT | CASSLQGDTEAFF
once | TRBJ1-1 | TRBV7-3 | NA | TGTGCCAGCAGCCCTACCCGGAACACTGAAGCTTTCTTT | CASSPTRNTEAFF
once | TRBJ1-3 | TRBV7-6 | NA | TGTGCCAGCAGCCTCGAGAGAGCGGGAAACACCATATATTTT | CASSLERAGNTIYF
NA | TRBJ1-2 | TRBV12-3/TRBV12-4 | NA | TGTGCCAGCAGTCCGGGACAATACTATGGCTACACCTTC | CASSPGQYYGYTF
NA | TRBJ2-4 | TRBV9 | TRBD1 | TGTGCCAGCAGCGAGGGACAGGTGGGCCAAGCCAAAAACATTCAGTACTTC | CASSEGQVGQAKNIQYF
NA | TRBJ2-5 | TRBV5-1 | TRBD1 | TGCGCCAGCAGCTTGGAGCCGGGACAGACACAAGAGACCCAGTACTTC | CASSLEPGQTQETQYF
few | TRBJ1-3 | TRBV19 | NA | TGTGCCAGTAGTGGCCCTACAGGGCAGGGAGGAAACACCATATATTTT | CASSGPTGQGGNTIYF
NA | TRBJ1-1 | TRBV7-2 | NA | TGTGCCAGCAGCTCCACCGGGGGGGGCACTGAAGCTTTCTTT | CASSSTGGGTEAFF
NA | TRBJ2-2 | TRBV28 | TRBD1 | TGTGCCAGCATCCCGACAGGGAAAAACACCGGGGAGCTGTTTTTT | CASIPTGKNTGELFF
NA | TRBJ2-2 | TRBV6-5 | NA | TGTGCCAGCAACTCGGGACAACTGAACACCGGGGAGCTGTTTTTT | CASNSGQLNTGELFF
NA | TRBJ1-1 | TRBV10-3 | TRBD1 | TGTGCCATCAGTGAGCTGGGACAGGACCTTGAAGCTTTCTTT | CAISELGQDLEAFF
NA | TRBJ1-2 | TRBV5-1 | TRBD1 | TGCGCCAGCAGCTTGGAGGGACAGCTAATCTATGGCTACACCTTC | CASSLEGQLIYGYTF
NA | TRBJ2-3 | TRBV4-1 | NA | TGCGCCAGCAGCGACCGGGGTCCCACAGATACGCAGTATTTT | CASSDRGPTDTQYF
NA | TRBJ1-6 | TRBV27 | NA | TGTGCCAGCAGAACCACAGGGATAGGCTCACCCCTCCACTTT | CASRTTGIGSPLHF
NA | TRBJ1-1 | TRBV5-1 | NA | TGCGCCAGCAGCTTGGGGGCAGCGAACACTGAAGCTTTCTTT | CASSLGAANTEAFF